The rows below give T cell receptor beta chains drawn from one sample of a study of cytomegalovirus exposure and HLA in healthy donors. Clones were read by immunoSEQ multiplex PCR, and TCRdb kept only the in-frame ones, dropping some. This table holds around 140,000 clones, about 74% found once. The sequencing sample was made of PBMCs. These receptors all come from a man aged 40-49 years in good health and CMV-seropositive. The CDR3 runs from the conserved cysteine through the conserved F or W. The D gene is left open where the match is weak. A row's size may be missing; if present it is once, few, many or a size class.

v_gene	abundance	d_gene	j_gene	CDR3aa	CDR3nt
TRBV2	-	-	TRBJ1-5	CASGWAPRAGPQPQHF	TGTGCCAGCGGGTGGGCGCCAAGGGCAGGGCCCCAACCCCAGCATTTT
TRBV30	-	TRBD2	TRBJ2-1	CAWSLPGGLVNEQFF	TGTGCCTGGTCCCTACCGGGAGGGCTCGTCAATGAGCAGTTCTTC
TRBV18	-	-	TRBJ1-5	CASSPGEGQPQHF	TGTGCCAGCTCACCCGGGGAGGGACAGCCCCAGCATTTT
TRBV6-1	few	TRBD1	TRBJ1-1	CASREDRGHLMNTEAFF	TGTGCCAGCAGAGAAGACAGGGGGCACTTAATGAACACTGAAGCTTTCTTT
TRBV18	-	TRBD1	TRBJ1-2	CASGQGATNYGYTF	TGTGCCAGCGGACAGGGGGCGACAAACTATGGCTACACCTTC
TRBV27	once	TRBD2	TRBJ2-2	CASRILAGGRTGELFF	TGTGCCAGCAGGATACTAGCGGGAGGCCGAACCGGGGAGCTGTTTTTT
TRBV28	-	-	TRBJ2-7	CASRRAGSYEQYF	TGTGCCAGCAGGAGAGCTGGTTCCTACGAGCAGTACTTC
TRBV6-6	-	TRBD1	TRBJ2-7	CASGRTGGYEQYF	TGTGCCAGCGGACGGACAGGGGGTTACGAGCAGTACTTC
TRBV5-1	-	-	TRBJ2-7	CASSLGSDEQYF	TGCGCCAGCAGCTTGGGGAGCGACGAGCAGTACTTC
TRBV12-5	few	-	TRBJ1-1	CASGLVQEAFF	TGTGCTAGTGGTTTGGTACAGGAAGCTTTCTTT
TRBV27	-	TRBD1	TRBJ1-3	CASSPTGEAGNTIYF	TGTGCCAGCAGCCCGACAGGGGAGGCTGGAAACACCATATATTTT
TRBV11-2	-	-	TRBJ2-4	CASSLGRSNSQYF	TGTGCCAGCAGCTTAGGACGTTCAAACAGTCAGTACTTC
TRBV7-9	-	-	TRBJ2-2	CASSLKNRESTGELFF	TGTGCCAGCAGCTTAAAGAACCGGGAGAGCACCGGGGAGCTGTTTTTT
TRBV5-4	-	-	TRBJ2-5	CASSLVRGGQETQYF	TGTGCCAGCAGCTTGGTTAGAGGGGGACAAGAGACCCAGTACTTC
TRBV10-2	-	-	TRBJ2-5	CASSETQRGGGETQYF	TGCGCCAGCAGTGAAACCCAAAGGGGAGGTGGAGAGACCCAGTACTTC
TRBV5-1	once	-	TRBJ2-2	CASSLTEVNTGELFF	TGCGCCAGCAGCTTGACGGAGGTGAACACCGGGGAGCTGTTTTTT
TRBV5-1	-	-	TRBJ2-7	CASSLWTSYEQYF	TGCGCCAGCAGCTTATGGACATCCTACGAGCAGTACTTC
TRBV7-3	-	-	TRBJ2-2	CASSLGHTGELFF	TGTGCCAGCAGCCTAGGACATACCGGGGAGCTGTTTTTT
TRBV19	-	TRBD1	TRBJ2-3	CASSGTGHSTDTQYF	TGTGCCAGTAGTGGGACAGGTCATAGCACAGATACGCAGTATTTT
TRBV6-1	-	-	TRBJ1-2	CASSEGAGNGYTF	TGTGCCAGCAGTGAGGGGGCAGGGAACGGCTACACCTTC
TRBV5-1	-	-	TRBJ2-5	CASSLGRTQETQYF	TGCGCCAGCAGCTTGGGACGGACTCAAGAGACCCAGTACTTC
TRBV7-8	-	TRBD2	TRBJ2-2	CASSQDRGGHRGAVF	TGTGCCAGCAGCCAGGACCGGGGGGGGCACCGGGGAGCTGTTTTT
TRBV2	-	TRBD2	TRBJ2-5	CASRTGLAGEGETQYF	TGTGCCAGCAGAACCGGACTAGCGGGAGAAGGAGAGACCCAGTACTTC
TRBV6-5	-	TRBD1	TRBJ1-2	CASRTGGDYGYTF	TGTGCCAGCAGGACAGGGGGCGACTATGGCTACACCTTC
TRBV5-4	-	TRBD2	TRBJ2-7	CASSLNGRDSYEQYF	TGTGCCAGCAGCTTGAACGGGAGGGACTCCTACGAGCAGTACTTC
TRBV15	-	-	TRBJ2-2	CATSRTRSNTGELFF	TGTGCCACCAGCAGGACGAGGAGTAACACCGGGGAGCTGTTTTTT
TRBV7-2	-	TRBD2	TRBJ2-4	CASSPASGGPENIQYF	TGTGCCAGCAGCCCGGCTAGCGGGGGGCCTGAAAACATTCAGTACTTC